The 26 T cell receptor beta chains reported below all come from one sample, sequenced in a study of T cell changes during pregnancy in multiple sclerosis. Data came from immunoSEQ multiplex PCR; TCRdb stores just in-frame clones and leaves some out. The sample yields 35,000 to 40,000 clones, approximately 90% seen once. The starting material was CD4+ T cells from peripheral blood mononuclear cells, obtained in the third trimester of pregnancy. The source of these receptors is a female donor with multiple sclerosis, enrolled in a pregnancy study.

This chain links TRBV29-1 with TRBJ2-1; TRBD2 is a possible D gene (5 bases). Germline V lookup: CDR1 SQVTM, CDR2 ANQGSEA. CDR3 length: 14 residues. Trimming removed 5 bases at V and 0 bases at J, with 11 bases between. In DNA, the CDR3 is TGCAGCGTTAGCCGGAGGAGCTCCTACAATGAGCAGTTCTTC. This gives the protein CSVSRRSSYNEQFF.

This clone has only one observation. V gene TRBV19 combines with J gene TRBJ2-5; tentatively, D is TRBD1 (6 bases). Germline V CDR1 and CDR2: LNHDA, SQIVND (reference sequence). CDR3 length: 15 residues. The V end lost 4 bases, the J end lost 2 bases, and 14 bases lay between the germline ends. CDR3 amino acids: CASSRQGQPQETQYF. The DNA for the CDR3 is TGTGCCAGTAGTAGACAAGGACAGCCTCAAGAGACCCAGTACTTC.

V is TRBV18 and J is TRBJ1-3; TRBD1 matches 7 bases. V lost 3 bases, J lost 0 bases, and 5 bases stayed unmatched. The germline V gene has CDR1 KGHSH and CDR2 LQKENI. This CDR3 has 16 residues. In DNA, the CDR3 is TGTGCCAGCTCACCGACAGGGCCGGGCTCTGGAAACACCATATATTTT. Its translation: CASSPTGPGSGNTIYF. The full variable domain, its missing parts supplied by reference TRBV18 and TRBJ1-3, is NAGVMQNPRHLVRRRGQEARLRCSPMKGHSHVYWYRQLPEEGLKFMVYLQKENIIDESGMPKERFSAEFPKEGPSILRIQQVVRGDSAAYFCASSPTGPGSGNTIYFGEGSWLTVV.

The CDR3 region has the DNA TGTGCCAGCAGCTTAGATTTAGGGGCGGCCTCCTACGAGCAGTACTTC. It is translated as CASSLDLGAASYEQYF. The J gene is TRBJ2-7, the V gene TRBV7-9, with D possibly TRBD1 on 5 matching bases. Trimming stripped 1 base from V and 0 bases from J, with 13 bases between. CDR1 is SEHNR and CDR2 is FQNEAQ in the germline V gene (reference sequence). The CDR3 is 16 amino acids. The full variable domain, in which reference TRBV7-9 and TRBJ2-7 provide the parts outside the CDR3, is DTGVSQNPRHKITKRGQNVTFRCDPISEHNRLYWYRQTLGQGPEFLTYFQNEAQLEKSRLLSDRFSAERPKGSFSTLEIQRTEQGDSAMYLCASSLDLGAASYEQYFGPGTRLTVT.

The CDR3 sequence: CASSSTTGGLYNEQFF. CDR3 bases: TGTGCCAGCAGCTCCACGACAGGGGGACTGTACAATGAGCAGTTCTTC. This sequence joins TRBV11-2 and TRBJ2-1; 9 bases are shared with TRBD1. Germline V gene data show CDR1 as SGHAT and CDR2 as FQNNGV. The CDR3 has 16 amino acids. Unmatched junction bases numbered 8, after V lost 4 bases and J lost 4 bases.

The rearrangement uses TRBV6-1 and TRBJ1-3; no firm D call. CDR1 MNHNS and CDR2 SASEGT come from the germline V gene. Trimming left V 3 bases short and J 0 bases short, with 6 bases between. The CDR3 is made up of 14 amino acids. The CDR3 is CASSDPGSGNTIYF. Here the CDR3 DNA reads TGTGCCAGCAGTGACCCCGGCTCTGGAAACACCATATATTTT.

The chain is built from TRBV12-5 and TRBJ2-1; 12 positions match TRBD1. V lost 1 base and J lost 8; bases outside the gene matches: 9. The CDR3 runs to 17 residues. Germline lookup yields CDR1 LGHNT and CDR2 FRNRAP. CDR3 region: CASGLGRPGQGADEQFF. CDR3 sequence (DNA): TGTGCTAGTGGTTTGGGACGCCCGGGACAGGGGGCGGATGAGCAGTTCTTC.

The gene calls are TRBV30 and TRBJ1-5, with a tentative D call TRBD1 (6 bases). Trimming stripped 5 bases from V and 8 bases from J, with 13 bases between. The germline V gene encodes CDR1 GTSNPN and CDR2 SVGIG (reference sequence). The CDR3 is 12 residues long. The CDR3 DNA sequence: TGTGCCTGGTCCGGGACACTCGAGCCCCAGCATTTT. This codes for CAWSGTLEPQHF. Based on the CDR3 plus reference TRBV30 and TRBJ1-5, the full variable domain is SQTIHQWPATLVQPVGSPLSLECTVEGTSNPNLYWYRQAAGRGLQLLFYSVGIGQISSEVPQNLSASRPQDRQFILSSKKLLLSDSGFYLCAWSGTLEPQHFGDGTRLSIL.

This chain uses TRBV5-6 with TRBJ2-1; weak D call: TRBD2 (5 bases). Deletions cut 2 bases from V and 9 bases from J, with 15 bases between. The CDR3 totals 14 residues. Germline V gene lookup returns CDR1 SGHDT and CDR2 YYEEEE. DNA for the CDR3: TGTGCCAGCAGCTTAATAAGCGGCCGGGGTGAGCAGTTCTTC. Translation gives CASSLISGRGEQFF.

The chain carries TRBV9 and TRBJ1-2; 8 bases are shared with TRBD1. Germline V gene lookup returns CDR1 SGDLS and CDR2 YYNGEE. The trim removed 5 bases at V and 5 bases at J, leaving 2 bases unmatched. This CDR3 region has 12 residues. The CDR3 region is CASRDRAYGYTF. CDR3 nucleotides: TGTGCCAGCAGGGACAGGGCTTATGGCTACACCTTC.

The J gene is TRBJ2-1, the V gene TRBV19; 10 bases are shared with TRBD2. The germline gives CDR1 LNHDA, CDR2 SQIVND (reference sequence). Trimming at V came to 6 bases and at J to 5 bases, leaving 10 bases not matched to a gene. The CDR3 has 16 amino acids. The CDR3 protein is CASSSRLAGLNNEQFF. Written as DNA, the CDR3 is TGTGCCAGTAGCAGTCGACTAGCGGGTCTGAACAATGAGCAGTTCTTC.

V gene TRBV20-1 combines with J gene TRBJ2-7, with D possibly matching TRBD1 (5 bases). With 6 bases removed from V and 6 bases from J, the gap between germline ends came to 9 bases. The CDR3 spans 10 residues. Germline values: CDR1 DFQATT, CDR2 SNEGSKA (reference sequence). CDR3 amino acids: CSASRVEQYF. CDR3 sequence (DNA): TGCAGTGCCTCCAGGGTCGAGCAGTACTTC.

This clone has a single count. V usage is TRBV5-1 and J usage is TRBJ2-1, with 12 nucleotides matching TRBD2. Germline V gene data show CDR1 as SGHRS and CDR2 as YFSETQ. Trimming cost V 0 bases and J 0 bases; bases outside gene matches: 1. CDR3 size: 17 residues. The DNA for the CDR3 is TGCGCCAGCAGCTTGGGGACTAGCGGGAACTCCTACAATGAGCAGTTCTTC. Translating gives CASSLGTSGNSYNEQFF.

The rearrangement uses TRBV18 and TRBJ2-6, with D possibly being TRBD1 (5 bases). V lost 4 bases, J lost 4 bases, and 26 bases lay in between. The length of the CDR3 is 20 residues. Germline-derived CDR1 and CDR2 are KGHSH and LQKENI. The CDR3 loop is CASSRGRYPATLVGANVLTF. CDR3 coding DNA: TGTGCCAGCTCACGGGGCCGGTACCCGGCTACCCTCGTCGGGGCCAACGTCCTGACTTTC.

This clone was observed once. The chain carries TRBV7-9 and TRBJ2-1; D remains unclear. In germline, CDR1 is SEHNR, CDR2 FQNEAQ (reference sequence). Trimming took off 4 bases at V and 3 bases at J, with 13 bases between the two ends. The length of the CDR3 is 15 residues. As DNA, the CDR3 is TGTGCCAGCAGCTCCGTGACCAGCGACTACAATGAGCAGTTCTTC. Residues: CASSSVTSDYNEQFF.

The CDR3 loop is CASSVATTGRKSEAFF. The CDR3, as DNA: TGTGCCAGCAGCGTAGCGACGACAGGGCGTAAATCTGAAGCTTTCTTT. The genes are TRBV9 and TRBJ1-1; 7 nucleotides agree with TRBD1. This CDR3 is 16 amino acids long. Germline CDR1 SGDLS, CDR2 YYNGEE. J gave up 6 bases and V 0 bases, and 11 bases lay outside the gene matches. The whole variable domain, filled in from reference TRBV9 and TRBJ1-1, reads DSGVTQTPKHLITATGQRVTLRCSPRSGDLSVYWYQQSLDQGLQFLIQYYNGEERAKGNILERFSAQQFPDLHSELNLSSLELGDSALYFCASSVATTGRKSEAFFGQGTRLTVV.

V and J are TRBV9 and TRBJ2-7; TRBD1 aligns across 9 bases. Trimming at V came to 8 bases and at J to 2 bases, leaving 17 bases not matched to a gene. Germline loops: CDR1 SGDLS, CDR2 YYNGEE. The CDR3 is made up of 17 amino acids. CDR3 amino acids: CARLLHRDRAIPYEQYF. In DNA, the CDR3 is TGTGCCAGATTATTACACCGGGACAGGGCGATACCCTACGAGCAGTACTTC.

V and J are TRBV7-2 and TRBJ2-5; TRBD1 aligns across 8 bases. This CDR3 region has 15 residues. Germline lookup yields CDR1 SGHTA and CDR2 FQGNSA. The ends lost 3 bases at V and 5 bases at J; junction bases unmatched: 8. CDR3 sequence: CASSLGAGGGETQYF. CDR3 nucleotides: TGTGCCAGCAGCTTGGGTGCAGGGGGCGGTGAGACCCAGTACTTC.

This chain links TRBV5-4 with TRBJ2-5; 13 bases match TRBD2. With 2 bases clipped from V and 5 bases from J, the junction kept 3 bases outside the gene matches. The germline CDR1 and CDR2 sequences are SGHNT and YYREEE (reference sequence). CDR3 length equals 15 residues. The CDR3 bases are TGTGCCAGCAGCTTAGGGACTAGCGGGATCGAGACCCAGTACTTC. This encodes CASSLGTSGIETQYF.

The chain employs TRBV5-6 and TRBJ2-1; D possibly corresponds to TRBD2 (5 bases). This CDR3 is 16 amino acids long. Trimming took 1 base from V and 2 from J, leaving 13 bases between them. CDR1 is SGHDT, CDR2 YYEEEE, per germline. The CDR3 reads CASSLRLDSAYNEQFF. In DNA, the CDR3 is TGTGCCAGCAGCTTGAGGCTTGATAGCGCCTACAATGAGCAGTTCTTC. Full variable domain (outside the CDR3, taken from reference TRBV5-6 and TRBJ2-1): DAGVTQSPTHLIKTRGQQVTLRCSPKSGHDTVSWYQQALGQGPQFIFQYYEEEERQRGNFPDRFSGHQFPNYSSELNVNALLLGDSALYLCASSLRLDSAYNEQFFGPGTRLTVL.

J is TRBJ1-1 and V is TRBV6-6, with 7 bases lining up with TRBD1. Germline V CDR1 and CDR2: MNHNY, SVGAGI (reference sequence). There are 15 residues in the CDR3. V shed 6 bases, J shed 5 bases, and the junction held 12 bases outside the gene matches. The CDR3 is CASRSGGKERTEAFF. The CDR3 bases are TGTGCCAGCAGATCAGGGGGTAAAGAAAGGACTGAAGCTTTCTTT.

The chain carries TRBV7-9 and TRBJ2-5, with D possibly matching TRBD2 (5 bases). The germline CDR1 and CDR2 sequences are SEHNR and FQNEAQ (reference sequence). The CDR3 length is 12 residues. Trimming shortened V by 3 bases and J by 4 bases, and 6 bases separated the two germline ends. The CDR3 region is CASSFEGETQYF. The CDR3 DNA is TGTGCCAGCAGCTTTGAGGGAGAGACCCAGTACTTC.

The CDR3: CASSSQGLTTYGYTF. The DNA of the CDR3 is TGTGCCAGCAGCTCCCAGGGGCTTACTACCTATGGCTACACCTTC. The V call is TRBV7-3, the J call TRBJ1-2, with a weak D call TRBD1 (6 bases). This CDR3 region has 15 residues. Germline CDR1 and CDR2: SGHTA and FQGTGA. V was cut by 4 bases and J by 4 bases, with 16 bases left in between.

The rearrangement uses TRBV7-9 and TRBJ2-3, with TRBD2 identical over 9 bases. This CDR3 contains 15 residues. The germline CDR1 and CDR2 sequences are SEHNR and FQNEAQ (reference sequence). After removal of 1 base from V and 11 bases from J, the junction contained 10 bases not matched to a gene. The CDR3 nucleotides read TGTGCCAGCAGCTTAGGACTAGCGGAGTCTCCCCAGCAGTATTTT. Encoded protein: CASSLGLAESPQQYF.

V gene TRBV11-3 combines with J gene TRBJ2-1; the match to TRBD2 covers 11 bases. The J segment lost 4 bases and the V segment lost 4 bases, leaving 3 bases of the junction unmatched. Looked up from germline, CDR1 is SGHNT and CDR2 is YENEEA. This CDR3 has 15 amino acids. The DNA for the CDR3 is TGTGCCAGCAGCTCCCGACTAGCGGGGTACAATGAGCAGTTCTTC. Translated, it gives CASSSRLAGYNEQFF. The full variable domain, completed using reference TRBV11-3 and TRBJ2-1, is EAGVVQSPRYKIIEKKQPVAFWCNPISGHNTLYWYLQNLGQGPELLIRYENEEAVDDSQLPKDRFSAERLKGVDSTLKIQPAELGDSAVYLCASSSRLAGYNEQFFGPGTRLTVL.

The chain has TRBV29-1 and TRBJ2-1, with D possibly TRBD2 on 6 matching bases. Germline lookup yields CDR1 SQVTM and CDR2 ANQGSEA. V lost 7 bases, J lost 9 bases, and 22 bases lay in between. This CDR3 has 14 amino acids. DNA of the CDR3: TGCAGCGCTGCCGGGACTCACGTATATGGTGAGCAGTTCTTC. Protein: CSAAGTHVYGEQFF.